Listed here are 9 T cell receptor beta chains from one sample, sequenced in a study of shared clonotypes between healthy human individuals. The protocol was immunoSEQ multiplex PCR, while the TCRdb copy is restricted to in-frame clones and leaves out a portion. The sample has fewer than 600,000 clones, about 80% seen once. Sequencing used PBMCs. The receptors stem from a woman aged 40 to 55 in good health. Some clones in this sample may be carry-over from other donors' samples.

V is TRBV18 and J is TRBJ2-5, with 12 bases lining up with TRBD2. Germline V gives CDR1 KGHSH, CDR2 LQKENI. The CDR3 runs 15 residues. V shed 4 bases, J shed 5 bases, and the junction held 5 bases outside the gene matches. The CDR3 sequence is CASSRSLAGGETQYF. The DNA of the CDR3 is TGTGCCAGCTCACGCTCCCTAGCGGGAGGGGAGACCCAGTACTTC.

On this clone: With only one base between it and a far larger clone, this is likely a read error. CDR3: CASSSGEGSAYNEQFF. CDR3 bases: TGTGCCAGCAGTTCCGGAGAGGGAAGCGCCTACAATGAGCAGTTCTTC. V and J are TRBV6-5 and TRBJ2-1, with D maybe TRBD2 (5 bases). V was shortened by 4 bases and J by 2 bases, with 15 bases between the two germline ends. Per the germline V gene, CDR1 is MNHEY and CDR2 is SVGAGI. The CDR3 is 16 residues long.

The CDR3 reads CATSSGRAGNEQFF. The DNA for the CDR3 is TGTGCCACCAGTAGCGGGAGGGCCGGAAATGAGCAGTTCTTC. The chain uses TRBV15 and TRBJ2-1; 11 nucleotides match TRBD2. The CDR3 has 14 residues. Germline V gene lookup returns CDR1 LNHNV and CDR2 YYDKDF (reference sequence). V shed 6 bases, J shed 7 bases, and the junction held 5 bases outside the gene matches.

J is TRBJ1-2 and V is TRBV6-1, with 10 bases that match TRBD1. Per the germline V gene, CDR1 is MNHNS and CDR2 is SASEGT. The CDR3 totals 15 residues. With V trimmed by 1 base and J by 3 bases, 2 bases remained unmatched. The CDR3 DNA follows: TGTGCCAGCAGTGAAGTGACAGGGGGCGACTATGGCTACACCTTC. Amino acid sequence: CASSEVTGGDYGYTF.

This clone has only one observation. The chain has TRBV7-2 and TRBJ2-2, with D unresolved. Germline CDR1 SGHTA, CDR2 FQGNSA. The CDR3 totals 13 residues. V was shortened by 3 bases and J by 6 bases, with 8 bases between the two germline ends. The CDR3 DNA is TGTGCCAGCAGCTTGTTTCGTGCCGGGGAGCTGTTTTTT. Translated, it gives CASSLFRAGELFF. The full variable domain, its missing parts supplied by reference TRBV7-2 and TRBJ2-2, is GAGVSQSPSNKVTEKGKDVELRCDPISGHTALYWYRQSLGQGLEFLIYFQGNSAPDKSGLPSDRFSAERTGGSVSTLTIQRTQQEDSAVYLCASSLFRAGELFFGEGSRLTVL.

The CDR3 nucleotides read TGCAGCGTTGACCTAGCGGGAGTGGCAGATACGCAGTATTTT. Translated: CSVDLAGVADTQYF. The rearrangement uses TRBV29-1 and TRBJ2-3; 10 nucleotides agree with TRBD2. The germline V gene has CDR1 SQVTM and CDR2 ANQGSEA. The length of the CDR3 is 14 residues. V was pared by 3 bases and J by 4 bases, with 4 bases of the junction left unmatched.

The chain employs TRBV7-8 and TRBJ2-1; D remains unclear. V lost 0 bases, J lost 4 bases, and 10 bases lay in between. This CDR3 region has 15 residues. The germline CDR1 and CDR2 sequences are SGHVS and FQNEAQ. This CDR3 is CASSLALGGYNEQFF. The DNA for the CDR3 is TGTGCCAGCAGCTTAGCCCTAGGTGGGTACAATGAGCAGTTCTTC. The complete variable domain, with remaining parts taken from reference TRBV7-8 and TRBJ2-1, reads GAGVSQSPRYKVAKRGQDVALRCDPISGHVSLFWYQQALGQGPEFLTYFQNEAQLDKSGLPSDRFFAERPEGSVSTLKIQRTQQEDSAVYLCASSLALGGYNEQFFGPGTRLTVL.

The count of this clone is one. The chain has TRBV6-4 and TRBJ2-1, with TRBD2 matching 14 bases. With 0 bases clipped from V and 8 bases from J, the junction kept 3 bases outside the gene matches. Germline-derived CDR1 and CDR2 are MRHNA and SNTAGT. The CDR3 spans 16 residues. CDR3 coding DNA: TGTGCCAGCAGTGACTCGGGACTAGCGGGAGTCGATGAGCAGTTCTTC. It encodes CASSDSGLAGVDEQFF.

This clone was detected once. This rearrangement joins TRBV19 to TRBJ2-5, with 7 bases lining up with TRBD2. Trimming removed 3 bases from V and 7 bases from J; junction bases left unmatched: 14. CDR1 is LNHDA and CDR2 is SQIVND in the germline V gene (reference sequence). The CDR3 is 16 amino acids. The DNA for the CDR3 is TGTGCCAGTAGTATGAGCCTAGAGGGAGGGGTGGCGACCCAGTACTTC. The encoded protein is CASSMSLEGGVATQYF.